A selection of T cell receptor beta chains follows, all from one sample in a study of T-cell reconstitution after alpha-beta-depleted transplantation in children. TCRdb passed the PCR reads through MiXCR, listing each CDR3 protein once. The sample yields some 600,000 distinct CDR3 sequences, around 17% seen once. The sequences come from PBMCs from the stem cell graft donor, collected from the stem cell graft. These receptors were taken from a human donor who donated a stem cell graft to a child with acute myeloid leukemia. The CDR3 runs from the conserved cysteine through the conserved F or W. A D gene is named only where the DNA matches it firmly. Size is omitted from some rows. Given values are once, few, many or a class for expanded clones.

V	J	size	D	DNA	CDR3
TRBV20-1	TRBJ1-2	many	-	TGCAGTGCTAGAAGTCTCGACGGTGCTAACTATGGCTACACCTTC	CSARSLDGANYGYTF
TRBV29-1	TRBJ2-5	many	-	TGCAGCGTTGAAGAGACGGAAGAGACCCAGTACTTC	CSVEETEETQYF
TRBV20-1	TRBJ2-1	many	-	TGCAGTGCTAGAGATCAACTCAGCCGGGGTGAGCAGTTCTTC	CSARDQLSRGEQFF
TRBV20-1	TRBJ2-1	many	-	TGCAGTGCCGCCCCGGACAGCTACAATGAGCAGTTCTTC	CSAAPDSYNEQFF
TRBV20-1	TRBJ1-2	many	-	TGCAGTGCTAGAGCGGCAGGGCAGACCTACTATGGCTACACCTTC	CSARAAGQTYYGYTF
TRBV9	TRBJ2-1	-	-	TGTGCCAGCAGCGCCGACGGAGGGGCGACTATGTTCGTGTTCTTC	CASSADGGATMFVFF
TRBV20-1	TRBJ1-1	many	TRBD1	TGCAGTGCTAGGGCGTCAGGGGGCCTGAACACTGAAGCTTTCTTT	CSARASGGLNTEAFF
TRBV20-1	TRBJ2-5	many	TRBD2	TGCAGTGCTCAACCATATGGCGGGGGGCAGCAAGAGACCCAGTACTTC	CSAQPYGGGQQETQYF
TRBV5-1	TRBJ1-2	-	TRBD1	TGCGCCAGCAGCTTGGAGGGGACAGGGAGGTTTGGCTACACCTTC	CASSLEGTGRFGYTF
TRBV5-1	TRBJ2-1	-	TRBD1	TGCGCCAGCAGTTGGGGCCTTCTCGGGACAGTTTACAATGAGCAGTTCTTC	CASSWGLLGTVYNEQFF
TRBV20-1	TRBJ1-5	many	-	TGCAGTGCTGGCAAGATTGGCAATCAGCCCCAGCATTTT	CSAGKIGNQPQHF
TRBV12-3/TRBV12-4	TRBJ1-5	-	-	TGTGCCAGCACCGATCAGGGGAATCAGCCCCAGCATTTT	CASTDQGNQPQHF
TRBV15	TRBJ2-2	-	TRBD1	TGTGCCACCAGCAGTTCCGGACAGGTCCACACCGGGGAGCTGTTTTTT	CATSSSGQVHTGELFF
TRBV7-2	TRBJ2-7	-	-	TGTGCCAGCAGCGTTACGATAGGTTACGAGCAGTACTTC	CASSVTIGYEQYF
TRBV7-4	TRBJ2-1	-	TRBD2	TGTGCCAGCAGCTTTGCGGGGGGGCCTAATGAGCAGTTCTTC	CASSFAGGPNEQFF
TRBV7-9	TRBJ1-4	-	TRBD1	TGTGCCAGCAGCTTACCACTCGGGACAGGGGGGGAAAAACTGTTTTTT	CASSLPLGTGGEKLFF
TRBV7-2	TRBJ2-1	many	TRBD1	TGTGCCAGCAGCCCTTCCGGGACAGCATACAATGAGCAGTTCTTC	CASSPSGTAYNEQFF
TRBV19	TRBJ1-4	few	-	TGTGCCAGTAGTAACCGAGCAACTAATGAAAAACTGTTTTTT	CASSNRATNEKLFF
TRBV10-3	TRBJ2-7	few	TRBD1	TGTGCCATCACTAAGTCAGGGGGCTCGCGGTCGGGCGAGCAGTACTTC	CAITKSGGSRSGEQYF
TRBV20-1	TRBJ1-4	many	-	TGCAGTGCTCCCCCGGAGGGGGGGCTGACTAATGAAAAACTGTTTTTT	CSAPPEGGLTNEKLFF
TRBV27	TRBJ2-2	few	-	TGTGCCAGCAGTCCCCGATATCGCAGGGAGCTGTTTTTT	CASSPRYRRELFF
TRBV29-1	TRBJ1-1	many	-	TGCAGCGTTGAGCGTGATCTGAACACTGAAGCTTTCTTT	CSVERDLNTEAFF
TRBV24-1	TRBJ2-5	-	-	TGTGCCACCAGTGATTTGCTGAAGGGGGTTGGAGAGACCCAGTACTTC	CATSDLLKGVGETQYF
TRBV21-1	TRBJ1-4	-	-	TGTGCCAGCAGCAAACCCGTTCCGGGACAGATGCATGAAAAACTGTTTTTT	CASSKPVPGQMHEKLFF
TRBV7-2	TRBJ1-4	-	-	TGTGCCAGCAGCTTAGTCTGGAATCCTAATGAAAAACTGTTTTTT	CASSLVWNPNEKLFF
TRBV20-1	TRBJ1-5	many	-	TGCAGTGCTAGAGACAGAAATCAGCCCCAGCATTTT	CSARDRNQPQHF
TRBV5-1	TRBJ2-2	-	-	TGCGCCAGCAGCCCCTCCCTAGACACCGGGGAGCTGTTTTTT	CASSPSLDTGELFF
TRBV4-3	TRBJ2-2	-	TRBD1	TGCGCCAGCAGCCAAGATCCGGGACAGGGGGCGAACACCGGGGAGCTGTTTTTT	CASSQDPGQGANTGELFF
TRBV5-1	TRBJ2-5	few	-	TGCGCCAGCAGCTGGGGGGTCCCCTCGGAGACCCAGTACTTC	CASSWGVPSETQYF
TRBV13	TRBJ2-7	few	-	TGTGCCAGCAGCTTAGGGGCAGGGGTCGACTACGAGCAGTACTTC	CASSLGAGVDYEQYF
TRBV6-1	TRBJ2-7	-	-	TGTGCCAGCAGTAAAAGCCGCGGGACAACCTACGAGCAGTACTTC	CASSKSRGTTYEQYF
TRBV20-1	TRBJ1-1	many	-	TGCAGTGCTCCCTGGGGGGCCACTGAAGCTTTCTTT	CSAPWGATEAFF
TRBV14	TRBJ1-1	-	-	TGTGCCAGCAGCCAAGATCTTCCCCCAGGTGAAGCTTTCTTT	CASSQDLPPGEAFF
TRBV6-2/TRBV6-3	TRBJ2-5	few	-	TGTGCCAGCAGTTCGCTGGGTGTTTCGCCGGGCAACCAAGAGACCCAGTACTTC	CASSSLGVSPGNQETQYF
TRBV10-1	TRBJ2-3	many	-	TGCGCCAGCAGTGAGTGGCGGGAAGAGGGCACAGATACGCAGTATTTT	CASSEWREEGTDTQYF
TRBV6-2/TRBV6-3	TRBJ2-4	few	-	TGTGCCAGCGGACCAGTAGCCAAAAACATTCAGTACTTC	CASGPVAKNIQYF
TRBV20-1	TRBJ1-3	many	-	TGCAGTGCTAGTTCCCCCTCTGGAAACACCATATATTTT	CSASSPSGNTIYF
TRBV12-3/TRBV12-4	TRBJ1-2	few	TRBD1	TGTGCCAGCAGACCGGACAGGGGAAAAGGCTACACCTTC	CASRPDRGKGYTF
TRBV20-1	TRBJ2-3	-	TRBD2	TGCAGTGCTACGGGGGGGGGGCGGACAGATACGCAGTATTTT	CSATGGGRTDTQYF
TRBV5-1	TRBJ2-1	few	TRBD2	TGCGCCAGCAGTTCGACTAGCGAGAATGAGCAGTTCTTC	CASSSTSENEQFF
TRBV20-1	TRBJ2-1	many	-	TGCAGCCCTTCTCCTTCGAGGGCGGACTACAATGAGCAGTTCTTC	CSPSPSRADYNEQFF
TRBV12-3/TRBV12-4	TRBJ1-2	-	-	TGTGCCAGCAGTCCGGGATATACTAACTATGGCTACACCTTC	CASSPGYTNYGYTF
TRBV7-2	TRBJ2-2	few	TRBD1	TGTGCCAGCGGCCACAGGGGACACAACACCGGGGAGCTGTTTTTT	CASGHRGHNTGELFF
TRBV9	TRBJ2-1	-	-	TGTGCCAGCAGCGGACTCAATGAGCAGTTCTTC	CASSGLNEQFF
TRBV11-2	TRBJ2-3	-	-	TGTGCCAGCATGGCGGTTAGCACAGATACGCAGTATTTT	CASMAVSTDTQYF
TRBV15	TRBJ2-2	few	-	TGTGCCACCAGCAGAGGGACAGCTATCAACACCGGGGAGCTGTTTTTT	CATSRGTAINTGELFF
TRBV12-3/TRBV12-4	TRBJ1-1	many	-	TGTGCCAGCAGTTTTCGAGACAGACCGAACACTGAAGCTTTCTTT	CASSFRDRPNTEAFF
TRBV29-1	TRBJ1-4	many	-	TGCAGCGTCAAACGAGACAGCGAACTGTTTTTT	CSVKRDSELFF
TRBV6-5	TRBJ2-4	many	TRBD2	TGTGCCAGCAGTTACTCGGGACTAGCGGGGGGTCCGGGGTTCGGCATTCAGTACTTC	CASSYSGLAGGPGFGIQYF
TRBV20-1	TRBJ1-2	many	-	TGCAGTGCCCCGAGGTTAGGACAGCACTATGGCTACACCTTC	CSAPRLGQHYGYTF
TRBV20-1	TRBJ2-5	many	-	TGCAGTGCTAGAGGAGGGGGTTACCAAGAGACCCAGTACTTC	CSARGGGYQETQYF
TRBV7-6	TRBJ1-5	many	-	TGTGCCAGCAGCTTAGGTCAAAAGCAGCCCCAGCATTTT	CASSLGQKQPQHF
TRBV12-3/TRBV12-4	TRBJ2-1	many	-	TGTGCCAGCAGTTACGGGACCCACGAGCAGTTCTTC	CASSYGTHEQFF
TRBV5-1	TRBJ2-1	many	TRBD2	TGCGCCAGCAGCTTTACTAGCGGGGGGGCTGTTGAGCAGTTCTTC	CASSFTSGGAVEQFF